The entry below gives a single T cell receptor beta chain sequence along with its context. These data are taken from a study of patients and donors after allogeneic stem cell transplantation. The germline gives CDR1 SEHNR, CDR2 FQNEAQ (reference sequence). This CDR3 is 12 amino acids long. V lost 0 bases and J 6 bases, leaving 5 bases between the germline ends. MiXCR was run by TCRdb on the RT-PCR reads, yielding one entry per CDR3 protein. The sample has about 230,000 distinct CDR3 sequences; roughly 14% are singletons. The specimen was blood, either unsorted or a sorted T cell fraction (not recorded which). The chain combines TRBV7-9 with TRBJ1-1; D ambiguous. The clonotype was recovered from a human donor who was either an allogeneic HSCT recipient or a stem cell or donor lymphocyte infusion donor (not recorded which). It is not recorded whose cells these are; they may come from a transplant donor. CDR3 DNA: TGTGCCAGCAGCTTAGCTATCTCTGAAGCTTTCTTT. Translated: CASSLAISEAFF.